The clone carrying this T cell receptor beta chain was detected a few times. The antigen is undetermined. The sample carries other DNA sequences with the same CDR3. This sample stems from a study of beta chain features in type 1 diabetes. The authors reverse transcribed all of the isolated RNA, so sequencing captured expressed TCRB transcripts. The average output of naive, central memory and regulatory T cell samples was several million reads. Generated by immunoSEQ multiplex PCR, the TCRdb table keeps only in-frame clones and is missing some. Here the sample spans roughly 370,000 clones, roughly 14% being singletons. Purity exceeded 95% in all sorted populations. This CDR3 contains 13 residues. Germline-derived CDR1 and CDR2 are SGHTA and FQGNSA. V lost 0 bases and J 7 bases, leaving 7 bases between the germline ends. Study-wide results and limits: For TCRB rearrangement, an influence of HLA type remained unresolved here.

The TCR was taken from a man younger than 40 in good health. Material for sequencing was naive CD4+ T cells from blood. The chain joins TRBV7-2 to TRBJ2-1; either TRBD1 or TRBD2 may supply D (5 bases each). CDR3 sequence (DNA): TGTGCCAGCAGCTTAGCCAGGGAGAATGAGCAGTTCTTC. Residues: CASSLARENEQFF. Combining the CDR3 with reference TRBV7-2 and TRBJ2-1 gives the whole variable domain GAGVSQSPSNKVTEKGKDVELRCDPISGHTALYWYRQSLGQGLEFLIYFQGNSAPDKSGLPSDRFSAERTGGSVSTLTIQRTQQEDSAVYLCASSLARENEQFFGPGTRLTVL.